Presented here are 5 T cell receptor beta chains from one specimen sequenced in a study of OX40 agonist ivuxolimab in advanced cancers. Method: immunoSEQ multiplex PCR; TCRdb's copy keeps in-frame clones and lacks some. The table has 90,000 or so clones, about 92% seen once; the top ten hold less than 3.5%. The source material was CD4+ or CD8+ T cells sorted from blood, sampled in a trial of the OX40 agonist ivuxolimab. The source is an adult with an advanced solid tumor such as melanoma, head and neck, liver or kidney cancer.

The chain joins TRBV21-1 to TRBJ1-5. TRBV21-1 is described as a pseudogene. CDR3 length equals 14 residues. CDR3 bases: TGTGCCAGCAAAAAAGGGTTTGGGGTTCAGCCCCAGCATTTT. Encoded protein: CASKKGFGVQPQHF.

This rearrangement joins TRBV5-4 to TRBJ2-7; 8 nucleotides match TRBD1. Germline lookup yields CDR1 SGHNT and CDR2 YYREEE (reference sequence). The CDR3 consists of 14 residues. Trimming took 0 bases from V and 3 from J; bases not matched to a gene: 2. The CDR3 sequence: CASSLDGQGYEQYF. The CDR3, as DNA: TGTGCCAGCAGCTTGGACGGACAGGGCTACGAGCAGTACTTC.

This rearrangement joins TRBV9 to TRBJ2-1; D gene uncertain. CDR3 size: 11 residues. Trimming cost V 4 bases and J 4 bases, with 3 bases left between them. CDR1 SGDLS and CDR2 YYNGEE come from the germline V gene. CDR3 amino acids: CASSLYNEQFF. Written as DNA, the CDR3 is TGTGCCAGCAGCCTGTACAATGAGCAGTTCTTC.

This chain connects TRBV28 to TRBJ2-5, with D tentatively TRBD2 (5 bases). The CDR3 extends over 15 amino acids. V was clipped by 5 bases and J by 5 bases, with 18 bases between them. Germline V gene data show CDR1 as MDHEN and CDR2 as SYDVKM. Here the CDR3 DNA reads TGTGCCAGCAGTCCGTTACGGGAAGTAGGGGAGACCCAGTACTTC. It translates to CASSPLREVGETQYF.

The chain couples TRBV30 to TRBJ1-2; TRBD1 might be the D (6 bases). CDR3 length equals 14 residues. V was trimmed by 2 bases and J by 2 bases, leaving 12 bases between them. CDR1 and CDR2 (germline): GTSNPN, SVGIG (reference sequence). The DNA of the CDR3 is TGTGCCTGGAGTAGGTGGGGACAAAACTATGGCTACACCTTC. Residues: CAWSRWGQNYGYTF.